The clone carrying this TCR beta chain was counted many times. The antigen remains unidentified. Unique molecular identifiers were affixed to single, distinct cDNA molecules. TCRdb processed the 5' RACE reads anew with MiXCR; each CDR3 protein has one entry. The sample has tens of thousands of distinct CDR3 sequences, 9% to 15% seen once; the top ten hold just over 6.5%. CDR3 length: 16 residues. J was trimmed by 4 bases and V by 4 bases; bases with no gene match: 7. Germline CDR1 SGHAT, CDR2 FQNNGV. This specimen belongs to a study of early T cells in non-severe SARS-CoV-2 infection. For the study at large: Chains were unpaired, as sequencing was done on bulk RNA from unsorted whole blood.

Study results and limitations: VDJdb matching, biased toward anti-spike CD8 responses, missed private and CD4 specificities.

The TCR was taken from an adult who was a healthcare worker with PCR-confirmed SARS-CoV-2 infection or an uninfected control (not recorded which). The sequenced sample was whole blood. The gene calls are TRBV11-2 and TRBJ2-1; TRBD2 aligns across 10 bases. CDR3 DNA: TGTGCCAGCAGCTCACTAGCGGGACCTGGATACAATGAGCAGTTCTTC. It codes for CASSSLAGPGYNEQFF.